This TCR beta chain was observed in a study of PD-L1 blockade in urothelial cancer. Study as a whole: Most patients, about 85% of the roughly 29, were males with bladder-origin cancer.

Time point defined: peripheral blood 6 weeks after treatment start. Each patient gave between 1 and 8 samples of peripheral blood mononuclear cells, which were collected pretreatment and during treatment. TCRdb's table, derived via immunoSEQ multiplex PCR, lists solely in-frame clones and lacks some. The sample contains some 120,000 clones, approximately 90% of which appear only once. Looked up from germline, CDR1 is LNHDA and CDR2 is SQIVND (reference sequence). CDR3 length: 15 amino acids. V shed 5 bases and J shed 0 bases, with 11 bases lying between them. The chain is built from TRBV19 and TRBJ1-3, with a weak D call TRBD1 (6 bases). The TCR was taken from a man in his sixties with urothelial cancer. Sequences were derived from PBMCs, sampled around atezolizumab (anti-PD-L1) treatment. CDR3 protein: CASSSDRSSGNTIYF. CDR3 sequence (DNA): TGTGCCAGTAGTTCAGACAGGAGCTCTGGAAACACCATATATTTT.